The table lists the clone carrying this T cell receptor (beta chain) with a count of one. These data belong to a study of blood T cell repertoires in COVID-19. TCRdb's table, derived via immunoSEQ multiplex PCR, lists solely in-frame clones and lacks some. The sample has some 14,000 clones, 80% to 90% seen once; the top ten hold approximately 25%. V lost 10 bases to trimming and J lost 5 bases, with 10 bases between them. CDR1 and CDR2 (germline): SNHLY, FYNNEI. The CDR3 totals 11 residues. Input material: peripheral blood. The sequence was collected from a woman in her forties or fifties with active or convalescent COVID-19. This chain joins TRBV2 and TRBJ2-3, with D unclear. CDR3 protein: CATSLLDTQYF. The CDR3 region has the DNA TGTGCCACCTCGTTACTAGATACGCAGTATTTT.